Included here is one T cell receptor beta chain sequence, with context. This sample was included in a study of blood T cell repertoires in COVID-19. Study-wide context: Acute and convalescent COVID-19 samples came from the United States, Italy and Spain. PBMCs, B-cell-depleted T cells, or T cells were the source of the cDNA or gDNA that made up the material.

Only in-frame clones appear in the TCRdb table, and some are missing; sequencing was by immunoSEQ multiplex PCR. This sample carries 110,000 or so clones, 70% to 90% of them seen once, and the ten largest clones take 8% to 8.5%. The germline V gene has CDR1 LNHDA and CDR2 SQIVND (reference sequence). The V gene end was trimmed by 5 bases and the J gene end by 4 bases; junction bases not matched to a gene: 2. The CDR3 covers 14 residues. The chain couples TRBV19 to TRBJ2-1; 10 bases are a match to TRBD2. The specimen was peripheral blood. The receptor comes from a woman in her sixties or seventies who had recovered from COVID-19. CDR3 loop: CASSSSGGYNEQFF. The CDR3 DNA follows: TGTGCCAGTAGTTCTAGCGGGGGTTACAATGAGCAGTTCTTC.